The 21 T cell receptor beta chains listed next were all sequenced from one sample in a study of blood T cell repertoires in COVID-19. The protocol was immunoSEQ multiplex PCR, while the TCRdb copy is restricted to in-frame clones and leaves out a portion. The sample lists tens of thousands of clones, roughly 80% occurring once. Sequenced material: peripheral blood. The receptors shown here come from a woman of 80 years or more with acute or convalescent COVID-19.

This clone was detected only once. V is TRBV9 and J is TRBJ2-3; TRBD2 aligns across 8 bases. Germline assignment: CDR1 SGDLS and CDR2 YYNGEE. This CDR3 is built from 16 residues. Trimming cost V 3 bases and J 0 bases; bases outside gene matches: 6. The CDR3 bases are TGTGCCAGCAGCGAGACAGCGGGAGCTAGCACAGATACGCAGTATTTT. It codes for CASSETAGASTDTQYF.

The rearrangement links TRBV24-1 to TRBJ2-2; 8 bases fit TRBD2. Germline assignment: CDR1 KGHDR and CDR2 SFDVKD. J was trimmed by 2 bases and V by 4 bases; bases with no gene match: 14. The CDR3 extends over 19 amino acids. CDR3 in DNA: TGTGCCACCAGTGACCCCTGGGGTCTGAGCGGGAGAAACACCGGGGAGCTGTTTTTT. This translates into CATSDPWGLSGRNTGELFF.

This clone occurred a few times. This chain joins TRBV10-3 and TRBJ1-1; 10 positions match TRBD1. The CDR3 consists of 15 residues. The germline CDR1 and CDR2 sequences are ENHRY and SYGVKD. V lost 4 bases to trimming and J lost 4 bases; unmatched junction nucleotides: 6. CDR3 coding DNA: TGTGCCATCAGTGCCGGGACAGGGGAAGGCACTGAAGCTTTCTTT. Its protein is CAISAGTGEGTEAFF.

The genes are TRBV11-2 and TRBJ1-1; D is unresolved. The germline V gene has CDR1 SGHAT and CDR2 FQNNGV. V shed 5 bases and J shed 14 bases, with 18 bases lying between them. This CDR3 contains 12 residues. CDR3 in amino acids: CASSARNTREFF. CDR3 coding DNA: TGTGCCAGCAGCGCCCGTAACACTAGGGAGTTCTTT.

The chain is built from TRBV10-3 and TRBJ2-7; D is uncertain. Trimming pared 0 bases from V and 1 base from J, leaving 7 bases between. CDR3 length equals 14 residues. In germline, CDR1 is ENHRY, CDR2 SYGVKD. The CDR3 nucleotides read TGTGCCATCAGTGAGTCGCCGGTTTCCTACGAGCAGTACTTC. Translating gives CAISESPVSYEQYF.

This clone came up a few times. The chain recombines TRBV7-9 with TRBJ2-2; TRBD1 agrees at 11 bases. CDR3 length: 19 amino acids. Unmatched junction bases numbered 12, after V lost 5 bases and J lost 1 base. Looked up from germline, CDR1 is SEHNR and CDR2 is FQNEAQ (reference sequence). The chain's CDR3 is CASSHPDRGQVLNTGELFF. The DNA for the CDR3 is TGTGCCAGCAGCCACCCGGACAGGGGGCAAGTTTTGAACACCGGGGAGCTGTTTTTT.

This clone was detected only once. This chain links TRBV4-1 with TRBJ2-1, with 10 bases identical to TRBD1. Germline values: CDR1 MGHRA, CDR2 YSYEKL. The V gene end was trimmed by 2 bases and the J gene end by 1 base; junction bases not matched to a gene: 11. CDR3 size: 19 residues. The CDR3 sequence: CASSQYGTGAPLSYNEQFF. The CDR3 nucleotides are TGCGCCAGCAGCCAATACGGGACAGGGGCCCCTCTTTCCTACAATGAGCAGTTCTTC.

The gene calls are TRBV5-1 and TRBJ2-1; 10 bases fit TRBD2. Germline V gives CDR1 SGHRS, CDR2 YFSETQ. This CDR3 comprises 16 residues. Trimming removed 0 bases from V and 10 bases from J; junction bases left unmatched: 10. In nucleotides, the CDR3 is TGCGCCAGCAGCTTGGCCGGGATAGCGGGAGGTCTGGAGCAGTTCTTC. Translation: CASSLAGIAGGLEQFF.

V is TRBV6-6 and J is TRBJ1-1, with TRBD1 matching 10 bases. The germline gives CDR1 MNHNY, CDR2 SVGAGI (reference sequence). This CDR3 contains 14 residues. J gave up 4 bases and V 6 bases, and 5 bases lay outside the gene matches. The CDR3 sequence: CASRRQGASTEAFF. For the CDR3, the DNA is TGTGCCAGCAGACGACAGGGGGCGAGCACTGAAGCTTTCTTT.

The chain employs TRBV9 and TRBJ1-1; 8 nucleotides agree with TRBD1. Germline V gene sequence: CDR1 SGDLS, CDR2 YYNGEE. Trimming removed 2 bases from V and 2 bases from J; junction bases left unmatched: 2. CDR3 length equals 14 residues. The CDR3 spells CASSVGQVNTEAFF. CDR3 in DNA: TGTGCCAGCAGCGTGGGACAGGTAAACACTGAAGCTTTCTTT.

The chain carries TRBV12-5 and TRBJ2-3; D possibly corresponds to TRBD1 (6 bases). The CDR3 has 14 amino acids. The V end lost 6 bases, the J end lost 2 bases, and 12 bases lay between the germline ends. The V gene's germline CDR1 is LGHNT and CDR2 FRNRAP. The CDR3 DNA follows: TGTGCTAGTGGCCTGGGACACCTCACAGATACGCAGTATTTT. Translated, it gives CASGLGHLTDTQYF. Based on the CDR3 plus reference TRBV12-5 and TRBJ2-3, the full variable domain is DARVTQTPRHKVTEMGQEVTMRCQPILGHNTVFWYRQTMMQGLELLAYFRNRAPLDDSGMPKDRFSAEMPDATLATLKIQPSEPRDSAVYFCASGLGHLTDTQYFGPGTRLTVL.

The chain combines TRBV19 with TRBJ1-1; a possible D gene is TRBD1 (6 bases). This CDR3 contains 14 residues. In germline, CDR1 is LNHDA, CDR2 SQIVND (reference sequence). The germline V and J ends were trimmed by 3 bases and 5 bases, with 13 bases remaining between them. CDR3 DNA sequence: TGTGCCAGTAGTATCGGGGGGCCGGGAACTGAAGCTTTCTTT. Its protein product is CASSIGGPGTEAFF.

The chain combines TRBV27 with TRBJ2-1, with D possibly matching TRBD2 (6 bases). Germline CDR1 is MNHEY and CDR2 is SMNVEV (reference sequence). The length of the CDR3 is 12 residues. With 3 bases removed from V and 9 bases from J, the gap between germline ends came to 9 bases. The CDR3 DNA reads as TGTGCCAGCAGTTTTGTCGGGGGTGAGCAGTTCTTC. Amino acid sequence: CASSFVGGEQFF.

CDR3 loop: CASSDRLYEQYF. CDR3 nucleotide sequence: TGTGCCAGCAGCGACAGGCTTTACGAGCAGTACTTC. The rearrangement uses TRBV2 and TRBJ2-7, with a tentative D call TRBD1 (6 bases). V was pared by 6 bases and J by 4 bases, with 10 bases between. The germline V gene encodes CDR1 SNHLY and CDR2 FYNNEI. CDR3 length equals 12 residues. Based on the CDR3 plus reference TRBV2 and TRBJ2-7, the full variable domain is EPEVTQTPSHQVTQMGQEVILRCVPISNHLYFYWYRQILGQKVEFLVSFYNNEISEKSEIFDDQFSVERPDGSNFTLKIRSTKLEDSAMYFCASSDRLYEQYFGPGTRLTVT.

J is TRBJ2-2 and V is TRBV7-7; 8 bases map to TRBD1. J lost 7 bases, V lost 4 bases, and 5 bases had no gene match. The CDR3 sequence is 14 residues long. From germline, CDR1 is SSHAT and CDR2 FNYEAQ (reference sequence). CDR3 sequence: CASSSTGVHGELFF. The CDR3 coding sequence is TGTGCCAGCAGCTCGACAGGGGTTCACGGGGAGCTGTTTTTT.

The rearrangement links TRBV30 to TRBJ1-2; 7 bases match TRBD1. The V gene end was trimmed by 4 bases and the J gene end by 0 bases; junction bases not matched to a gene: 2. The CDR3 loop spans 13 amino acids. Germline V gives CDR1 GTSNPN, CDR2 SVGIG (reference sequence). As DNA, the CDR3 is TGTGCCTGGACAGGGGGATCTAACTATGGCTACACCTTC. It translates to CAWTGGSNYGYTF.

The sample holds a few counts of this clone. The chain has TRBV5-1 and TRBJ2-5, with 7 nucleotides matching TRBD2. The CDR3 length is 13 residues. Looked up from germline, CDR1 is SGHRS and CDR2 is YFSETQ. The trim removed 9 bases at V and 2 bases at J, leaving 7 bases unmatched. The CDR3 reads CATTSGDQETQYF. CDR3 sequence (DNA): TGCGCCACCACAAGCGGGGATCAAGAGACCCAGTACTTC.

The chain links TRBV28 to TRBJ2-6; D not resolved. This CDR3 contains 14 residues. The germline V gene has CDR1 MDHEN and CDR2 SYDVKM. Trimming took 7 bases from V and 0 from J, leaving 7 bases between them. CDR3 residues: CASNTASGANVLTF. CDR3 DNA: TGTGCCAGCAATACAGCCTCTGGGGCCAACGTCCTGACTTTC.

The chain's CDR3 is CASGEAQETQYF. The DNA for the CDR3 is TGTGCCAGCGGAGAGGCTCAAGAGACCCAGTACTTC. This rearrangement joins TRBV6-6 to TRBJ2-5; D is unresolved. There are 12 residues in the CDR3. Deletions cut 8 bases from V and 2 bases from J, with 9 bases between. CDR1 and CDR2 from the germline V gene are MNHNY and SVGAGI (reference sequence).

The gene calls are TRBV7-8 and TRBJ1-5; TRBD1 aligns across 9 bases. In germline, CDR1 is SGHVS, CDR2 FQNEAQ. This CDR3 spans 15 amino acids. Unmatched junction bases numbered 7, after V lost 5 bases and J lost 5 bases. The CDR3 spells CASSRTGADYQPQHF. CDR3 in DNA: TGTGCCAGCAGCCGGACAGGGGCCGATTATCAGCCCCAGCATTTT.

The chain has TRBV5-6 and TRBJ1-2, with 7 nucleotides matching TRBD1. In germline, CDR1 is SGHDT, CDR2 YYEEEE. Germline trimming cut 4 bases from V and 3 bases from J; bases unmatched to any gene: 6. This CDR3 is 14 amino acids long. CDR3 protein: CASSPTGVDYGYTF. The CDR3 DNA sequence: TGTGCCAGCAGCCCAACAGGGGTAGACTATGGCTACACCTTC.